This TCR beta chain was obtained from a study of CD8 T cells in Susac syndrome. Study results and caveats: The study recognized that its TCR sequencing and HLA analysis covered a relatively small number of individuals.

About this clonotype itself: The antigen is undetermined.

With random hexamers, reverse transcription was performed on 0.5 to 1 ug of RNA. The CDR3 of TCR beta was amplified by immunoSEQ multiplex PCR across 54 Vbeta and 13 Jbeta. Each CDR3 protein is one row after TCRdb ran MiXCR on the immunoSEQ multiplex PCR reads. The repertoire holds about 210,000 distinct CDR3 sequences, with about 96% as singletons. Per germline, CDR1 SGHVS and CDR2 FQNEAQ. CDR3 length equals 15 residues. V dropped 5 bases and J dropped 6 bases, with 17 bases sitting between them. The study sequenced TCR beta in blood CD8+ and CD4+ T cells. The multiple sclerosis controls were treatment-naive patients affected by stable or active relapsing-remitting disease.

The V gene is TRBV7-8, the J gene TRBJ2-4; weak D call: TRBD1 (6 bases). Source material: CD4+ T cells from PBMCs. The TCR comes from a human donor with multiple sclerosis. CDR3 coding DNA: TGTGCCAGCAGCCAAACAGGGTCGGTAGGAAACATTCAGTACTTC. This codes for CASSQTGSVGNIQYF.